The 13 T cell receptor beta chains below were found in one sample sequenced in a study of blood T cell repertoires in COVID-19. Assay used: immunoSEQ multiplex PCR; TCRdb lists only in-frame clones, some missing. The table includes some 52,000 clones, less than 95% detected once. Source material: peripheral blood. The receptors derive from a human donor in a cohort sampled during active COVID-19.

This chain joins TRBV3-1 (or the pseudogene TRBV3-2) and TRBJ2-2; TRBD2 aligns across 7 bases. V dropped 3 bases and J dropped 5; count of bases not matched to a gene: 15. Germline CDR1 is LGHDT and CDR2 is YNNKEL (reference sequence). This CDR3 region has 18 residues. This chain's CDR3 is CASSQSSAGVRETGELFF. Here the CDR3 DNA reads TGTGCCAGCAGCCAGAGCAGCGCGGGAGTTCGAGAAACCGGGGAGCTGTTTTTT.

The chain couples TRBV9 to TRBJ2-1, with 9 positions matching TRBD2. J gave up 4 bases and V 3 bases, and 5 bases lay outside the gene matches. Germline V lookup: CDR1 SGDLS, CDR2 YYNGEE. This CDR3 is built from 15 residues. CDR3 in DNA: TGTGCCAGCAGCGCCCGTCTAGCGGGGTACAATGAGCAGTTCTTC. Its translation: CASSARLAGYNEQFF.

J is TRBJ2-1 and V is TRBV21-1; whether TRBD1, the table's D call, matches the DNA was not checked. TRBV21-1 is reported as a pseudogene. This CDR3 has 15 residues. CDR3 sequence reads: CASSKVTGSGNEQFF. CDR3 sequence (DNA): TGTGCCAGCAGCAAAGTAACAGGGAGTGGGAATGAGCAGTTCTTC.

The chain joins TRBV3-1 (or the pseudogene TRBV3-2) to TRBJ2-3; weak D call: TRBD2 (5 bases). CDR1 and CDR2 (germline): LGHDT, YNNKEL (reference sequence). V lost 1 base and J lost 0, with 8 bases in between. The CDR3 is 15 residues long. CDR3 protein: CASSQASTSTDTQYF. CDR3 sequence (DNA): TGTGCCAGCAGCCAAGCTAGCACTAGCACAGATACGCAGTATTTT.

The V gene is TRBV29-1, the J gene TRBJ2-1; 7 bases fit TRBD1. The V and J ends lost 6 bases and 5 bases, in that order; junction bases with no gene match: 13. From germline, CDR1 is SQVTM and CDR2 ANQGSEA. This CDR3 region has 15 residues. CDR3 coding DNA: TGCAGCGTCGCGCTACGACAGGGAATAAACAATGAGCAGTTCTTC. It is translated as CSVALRQGINNEQFF.

This sequence joins TRBV7-2 and TRBJ2-1; 9 bases are a match to TRBD2. Per germline, CDR1 SGHTA and CDR2 FQGNSA. V gave up 2 bases and J gave up 5 bases; unmatched junction bases: 7. The CDR3 length is 16 residues. CDR3 loop: CASSLFLSSGNNEQFF. CDR3 in DNA: TGTGCCAGCAGCTTATTTTTGTCTAGCGGGAACAATGAGCAGTTCTTC.

The chain joins TRBV5-4 to TRBJ2-5; 7 bases map to TRBD2. This CDR3 region has 15 residues. Losses at the gene ends were 1 base for V and 1 base for J; bases not matched to a gene: 4. From germline, CDR1 is SGHNT and CDR2 YYREEE (reference sequence). CDR3 loop: CASSLLSSGQETQYF. The CDR3 coding sequence is TGTGCCAGCAGCTTGCTTTCTAGCGGCCAAGAGACCCAGTACTTC.

The sample holds one count of this clone. The V gene is TRBV6-6, the J gene TRBJ2-5; 7 bases fit TRBD2. With 2 bases clipped from V and 2 bases from J, the junction kept 5 bases outside the gene matches. Germline V CDR1 and CDR2: MNHNY, SVGAGI (reference sequence). The CDR3 length is 15 residues. The CDR3 spells CASSYAGVGQETQYF. Written as DNA, the CDR3 is TGTGCCAGCAGTTACGCGGGAGTGGGGCAAGAGACCCAGTACTTC.

Written as DNA, the CDR3 is TGTGCCAGCAGCCCCGGGACAGGGGAGTTCAATGAGCAGTTCTTC. Encoded protein: CASSPGTGEFNEQFF. The rearrangement uses TRBV9 and TRBJ2-1, with 10 bases fitting TRBD1. This CDR3 comprises 15 residues. The V segment lost 4 bases and the J segment 6 bases; nucleotides outside the gene matches: 7. Germline assignment: CDR1 SGDLS and CDR2 YYNGEE.

This sequence joins TRBV2 and TRBJ1-6; 7 bases align to TRBD1. V shed 7 bases and J 9 bases; nucleotides not matched to a gene: 9. CDR1 SNHLY and CDR2 FYNNEI come from the germline V gene. This CDR3 has 14 amino acids. For the CDR3, the DNA is TGTGCCAGCAACCCACAGGGGTTAAGTTCACCCCTCCACTTT. Protein product: CASNPQGLSSPLHF.

The gene calls are TRBV28 and TRBJ1-1; 10 bases are shared with TRBD1. Germline V lookup: CDR1 MDHEN, CDR2 SYDVKM. The ends lost 4 bases at V and 2 bases at J; junction bases unmatched: 4. The CDR3 contains 15 residues. The CDR3 loop reads CASSSGQGINTEAFF. CDR3 bases: TGTGCCAGCAGTTCGGGACAGGGGATAAACACTGAAGCTTTCTTT.

V usage is TRBV11-2 and J usage is TRBJ2-2; 8 bases match TRBD2. The CDR3 totals 17 residues. Germline values: CDR1 SGHAT, CDR2 FQNNGV. Trimming took 6 bases from V and 6 from J; bases not matched to a gene: 15. The CDR3: CASSPARGGVGAGELFF. The CDR3 nucleotides read TGTGCCAGCAGTCCGGCTCGGGGGGGCGTCGGTGCCGGGGAGCTGTTTTTT.

Only one count was recorded for this clone. The chain carries TRBV27 and TRBJ2-4; D might be TRBD1 (7 bases). This CDR3 has 17 amino acids. The germline gives CDR1 MNHEY, CDR2 SMNVEV (reference sequence). Trimming removed 5 bases at V and 0 bases at J, with 17 bases between. The CDR3 loop reads CASSRQSGGLAKNIQYF. In DNA form, the CDR3 reads TGTGCCAGCAGTCGACAGTCAGGGGGACTAGCCAAAAACATTCAGTACTTC.